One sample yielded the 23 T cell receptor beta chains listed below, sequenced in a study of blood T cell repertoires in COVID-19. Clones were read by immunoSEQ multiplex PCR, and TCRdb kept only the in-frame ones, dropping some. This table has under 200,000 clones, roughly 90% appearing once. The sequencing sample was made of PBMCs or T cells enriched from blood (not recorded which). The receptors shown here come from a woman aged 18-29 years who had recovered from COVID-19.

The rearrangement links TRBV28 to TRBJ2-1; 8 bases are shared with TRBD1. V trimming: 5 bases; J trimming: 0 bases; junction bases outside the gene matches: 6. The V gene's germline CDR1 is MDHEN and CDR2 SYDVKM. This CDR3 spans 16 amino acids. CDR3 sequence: CASSPTGDGSYNEQFF. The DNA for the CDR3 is TGTGCCAGCAGTCCGACAGGGGACGGCTCCTACAATGAGCAGTTCTTC.

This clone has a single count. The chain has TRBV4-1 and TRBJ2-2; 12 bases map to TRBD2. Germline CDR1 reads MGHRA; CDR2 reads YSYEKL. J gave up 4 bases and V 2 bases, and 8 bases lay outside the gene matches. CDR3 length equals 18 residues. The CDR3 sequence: CASSQPLAGGSTTGELFF. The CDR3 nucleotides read TGCGCCAGCAGCCAACCACTAGCGGGGGGATCCACCACCGGGGAGCTGTTTTTT.

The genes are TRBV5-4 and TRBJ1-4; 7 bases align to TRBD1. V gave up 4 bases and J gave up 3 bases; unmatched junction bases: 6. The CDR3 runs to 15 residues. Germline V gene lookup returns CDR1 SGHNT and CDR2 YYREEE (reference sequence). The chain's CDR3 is CASSTRQGPNEKLFF. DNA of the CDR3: TGTGCCAGCAGCACCCGACAGGGCCCTAATGAAAAACTGTTTTTT.

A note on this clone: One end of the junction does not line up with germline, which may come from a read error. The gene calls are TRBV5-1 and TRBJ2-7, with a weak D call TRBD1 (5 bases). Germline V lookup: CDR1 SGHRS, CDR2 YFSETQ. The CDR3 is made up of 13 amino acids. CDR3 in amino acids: CASSLEGRGPPDF. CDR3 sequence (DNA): TGCGCCAGCAGCTTGGAGGGGCGCGGTCCCCCAGACTTC.

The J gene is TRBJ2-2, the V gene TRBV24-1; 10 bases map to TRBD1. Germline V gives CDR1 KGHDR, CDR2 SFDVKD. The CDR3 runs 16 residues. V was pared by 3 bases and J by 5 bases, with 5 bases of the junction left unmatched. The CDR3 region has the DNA TGTGCCACCAGTGATGGGGACAGGGGTGGAACCGGGGAGCTGTTTTTT. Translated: CATSDGDRGGTGELFF.

CDR3 sequence: CASTSRDGLSYEQYF. CDR3 sequence (DNA): TGTGCCAGCACCTCTCGGGACGGACTATCCTACGAGCAGTACTTC. The V gene is TRBV13, the J gene TRBJ2-7, with TRBD2 as a possible D gene (6 bases). V was cut by 7 bases and J by 1 base, with 17 bases left in between. This CDR3 spans 15 amino acids. Germline V gene data show CDR1 as PRHDT and CDR2 as FYEKMQ (reference sequence).

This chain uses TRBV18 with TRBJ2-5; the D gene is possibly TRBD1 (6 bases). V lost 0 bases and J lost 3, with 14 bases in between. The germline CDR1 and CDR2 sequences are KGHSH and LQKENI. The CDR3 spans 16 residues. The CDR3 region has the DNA TGTGCCAGCTCACCACCTCGCTCTGGGGGCAAAGAGACCCAGTACTTC. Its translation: CASSPPRSGGKETQYF.

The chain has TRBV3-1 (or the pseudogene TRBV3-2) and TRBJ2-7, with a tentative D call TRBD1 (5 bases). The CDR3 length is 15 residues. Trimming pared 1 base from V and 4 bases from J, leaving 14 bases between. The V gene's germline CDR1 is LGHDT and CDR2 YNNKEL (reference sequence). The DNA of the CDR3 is TGTGCCAGCAGCCAAGGCCCCATTGGGGCGTACGAGCAGTACTTC. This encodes CASSQGPIGAYEQYF.

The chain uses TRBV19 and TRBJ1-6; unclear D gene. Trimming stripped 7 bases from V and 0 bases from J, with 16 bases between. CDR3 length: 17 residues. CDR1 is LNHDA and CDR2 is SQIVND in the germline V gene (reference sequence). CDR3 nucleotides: TGTGCCAGTAACGGAGGGCAGCAACCCTCCTATAATTCACCCCTCCACTTT. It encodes CASNGGQQPSYNSPLHF.

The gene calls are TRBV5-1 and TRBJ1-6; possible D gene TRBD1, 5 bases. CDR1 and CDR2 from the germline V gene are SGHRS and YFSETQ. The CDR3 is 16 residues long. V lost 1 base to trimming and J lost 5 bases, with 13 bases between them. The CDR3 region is CASSLIPGQDNSPLHF. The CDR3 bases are TGCGCCAGCAGCTTGATCCCAGGACAAGATAATTCACCCCTCCACTTT.

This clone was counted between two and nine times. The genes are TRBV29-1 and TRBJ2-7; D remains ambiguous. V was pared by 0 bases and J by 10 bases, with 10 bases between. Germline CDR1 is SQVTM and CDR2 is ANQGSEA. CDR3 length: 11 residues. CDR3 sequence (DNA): TGCAGCGTTGAAGACGGCCGAGGTCAGTACTTC. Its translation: CSVEDGRGQYF.

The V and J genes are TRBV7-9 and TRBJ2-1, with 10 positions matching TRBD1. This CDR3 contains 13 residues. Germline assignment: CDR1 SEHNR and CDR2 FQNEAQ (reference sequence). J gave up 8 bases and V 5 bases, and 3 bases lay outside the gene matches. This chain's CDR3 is CASSPTGGHEQFF. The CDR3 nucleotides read TGTGCCAGCAGCCCGACAGGGGGCCATGAGCAGTTCTTC.

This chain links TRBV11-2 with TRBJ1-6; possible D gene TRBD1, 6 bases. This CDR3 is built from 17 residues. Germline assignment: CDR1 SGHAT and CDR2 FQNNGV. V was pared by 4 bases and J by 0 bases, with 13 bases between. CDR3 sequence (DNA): TGTGCCAGCAGCTCGACAGGACCCAGCTCCTATAATTCACCCCTCCACTTT. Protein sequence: CASSSTGPSSYNSPLHF.

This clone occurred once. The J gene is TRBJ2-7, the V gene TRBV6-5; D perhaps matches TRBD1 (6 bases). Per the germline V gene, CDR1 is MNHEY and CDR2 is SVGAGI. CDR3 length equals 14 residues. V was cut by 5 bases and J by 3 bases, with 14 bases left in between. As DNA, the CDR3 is TGTGCCAGCAGTCGGACCCCGACAGGCTACGAGCAGTACTTC. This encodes CASSRTPTGYEQYF.

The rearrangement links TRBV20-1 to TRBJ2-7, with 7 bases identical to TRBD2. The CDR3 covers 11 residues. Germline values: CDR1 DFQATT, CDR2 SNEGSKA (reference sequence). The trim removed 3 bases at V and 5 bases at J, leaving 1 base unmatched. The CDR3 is CSARTSNEQYF. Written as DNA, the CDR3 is TGCAGTGCTAGGACTAGCAACGAGCAGTACTTC.

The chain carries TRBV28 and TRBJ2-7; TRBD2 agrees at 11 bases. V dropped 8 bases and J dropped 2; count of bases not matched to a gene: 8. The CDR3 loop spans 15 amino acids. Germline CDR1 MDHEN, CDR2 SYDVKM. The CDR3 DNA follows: TGTGCCAGCTGTACCGTAGCGGGGGGGCCCTACGAGCAGTACTTC. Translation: CASCTVAGGPYEQYF.

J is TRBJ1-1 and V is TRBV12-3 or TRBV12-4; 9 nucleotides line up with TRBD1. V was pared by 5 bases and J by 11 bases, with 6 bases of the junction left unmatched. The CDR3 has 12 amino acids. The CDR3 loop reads CASSPGQGQAFF. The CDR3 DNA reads TGTGCCAGCAGTCCCGGACAGGGGCAGGCTTTCTTT.

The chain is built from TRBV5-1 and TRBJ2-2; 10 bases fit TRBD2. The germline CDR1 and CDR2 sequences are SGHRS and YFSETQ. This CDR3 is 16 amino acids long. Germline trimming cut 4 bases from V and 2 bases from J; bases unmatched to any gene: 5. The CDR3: CASSIVAGGNTGELFF. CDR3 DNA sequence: TGCGCCAGCAGCATAGTAGCGGGGGGAAACACCGGGGAGCTGTTTTTT.

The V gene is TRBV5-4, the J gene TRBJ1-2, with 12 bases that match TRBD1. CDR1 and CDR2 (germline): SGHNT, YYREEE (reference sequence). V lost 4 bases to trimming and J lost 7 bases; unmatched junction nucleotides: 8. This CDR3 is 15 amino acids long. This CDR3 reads CASSTSRDRGLGYTF. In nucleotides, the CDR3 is TGTGCCAGCAGCACTTCCCGGGACAGGGGGCTTGGCTACACCTTC. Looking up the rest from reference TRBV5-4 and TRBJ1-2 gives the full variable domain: ETGVTQSPTHLIKTRGQQVTLRCSSQSGHNTVSWYQQALGQGPQFIFQYYREEENGRGNFPPRFSGLQFPNYSSELNVNALELDDSALYLCASSTSRDRGLGYTFGSGTRLTVV.

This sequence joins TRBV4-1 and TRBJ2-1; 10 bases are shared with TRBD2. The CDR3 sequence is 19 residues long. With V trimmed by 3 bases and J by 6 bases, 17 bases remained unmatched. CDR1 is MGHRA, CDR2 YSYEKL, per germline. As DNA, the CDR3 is TGCGCCAGCAGCCAGGTTGCAGTCAGCGGGGGGGTCGTCAGCAATGAGCAGTTCTTC. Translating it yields CASSQVAVSGGVVSNEQFF.

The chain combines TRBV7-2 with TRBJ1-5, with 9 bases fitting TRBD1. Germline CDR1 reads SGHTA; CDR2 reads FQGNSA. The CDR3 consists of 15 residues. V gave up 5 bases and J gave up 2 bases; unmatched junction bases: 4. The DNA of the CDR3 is TGTGCCAGCAGCCCCTGGGACAGGGGCAATCAGCCCCAGCATTTT. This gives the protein CASSPWDRGNQPQHF.

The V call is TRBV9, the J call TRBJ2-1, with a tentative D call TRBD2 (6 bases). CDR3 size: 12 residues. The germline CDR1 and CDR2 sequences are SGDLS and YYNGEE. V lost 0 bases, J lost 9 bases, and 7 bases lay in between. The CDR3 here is CASSVVEGEQFF. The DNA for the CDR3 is TGTGCCAGCAGCGTAGTGGAGGGTGAGCAGTTCTTC.

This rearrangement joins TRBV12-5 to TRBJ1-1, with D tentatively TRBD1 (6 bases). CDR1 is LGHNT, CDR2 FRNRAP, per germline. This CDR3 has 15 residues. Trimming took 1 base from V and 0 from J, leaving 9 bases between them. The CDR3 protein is CASGLEQGLNTEAFF. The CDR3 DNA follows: TGTGCTAGTGGTTTGGAACAGGGCTTGAACACTGAAGCTTTCTTT.